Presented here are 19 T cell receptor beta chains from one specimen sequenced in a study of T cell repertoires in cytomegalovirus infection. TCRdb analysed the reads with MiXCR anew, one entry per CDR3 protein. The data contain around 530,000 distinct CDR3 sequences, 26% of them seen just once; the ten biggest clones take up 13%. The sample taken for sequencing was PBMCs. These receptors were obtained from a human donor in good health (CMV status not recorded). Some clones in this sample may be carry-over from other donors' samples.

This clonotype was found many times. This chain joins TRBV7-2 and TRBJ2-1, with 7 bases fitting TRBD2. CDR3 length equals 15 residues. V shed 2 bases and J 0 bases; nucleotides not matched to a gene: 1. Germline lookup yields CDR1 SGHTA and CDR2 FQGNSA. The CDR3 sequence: CASSLSGTSYNEQFF. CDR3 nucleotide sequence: TGTGCCAGCAGCTTAAGCGGGACCTCCTACAATGAGCAGTTCTTC.

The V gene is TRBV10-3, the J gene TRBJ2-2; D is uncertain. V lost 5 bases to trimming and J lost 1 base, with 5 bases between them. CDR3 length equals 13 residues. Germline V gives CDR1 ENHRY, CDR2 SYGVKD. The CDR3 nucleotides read TGTGCCATCAGTACCGGGAACACCGGGGAGCTGTTTTTT. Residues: CAISTGNTGELFF.

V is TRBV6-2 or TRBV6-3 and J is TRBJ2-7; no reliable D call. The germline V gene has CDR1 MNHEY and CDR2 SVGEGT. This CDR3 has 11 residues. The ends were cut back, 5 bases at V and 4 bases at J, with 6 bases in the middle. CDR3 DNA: TGTGCCAGCAGTCAACTTTACGAGCAGTACTTC. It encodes CASSQLYEQYF.

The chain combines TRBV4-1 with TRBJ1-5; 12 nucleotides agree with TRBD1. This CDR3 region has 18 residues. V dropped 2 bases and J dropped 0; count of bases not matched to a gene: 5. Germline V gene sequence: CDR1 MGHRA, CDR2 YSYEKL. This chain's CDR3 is CASSQLPGQGASNQPQHF. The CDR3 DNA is TGCGCCAGCAGCCAACTACCGGGACAGGGGGCTAGCAATCAGCCCCAGCATTTT.

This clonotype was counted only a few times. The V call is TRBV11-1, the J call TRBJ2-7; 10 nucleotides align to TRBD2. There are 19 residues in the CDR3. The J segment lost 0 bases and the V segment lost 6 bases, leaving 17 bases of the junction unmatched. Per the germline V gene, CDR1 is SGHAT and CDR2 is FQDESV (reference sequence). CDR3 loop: CASSYRQGGLAASSYEQYF. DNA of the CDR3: TGTGCCAGCAGTTACAGACAGGGCGGACTAGCGGCTAGCTCCTACGAGCAGTACTTC.

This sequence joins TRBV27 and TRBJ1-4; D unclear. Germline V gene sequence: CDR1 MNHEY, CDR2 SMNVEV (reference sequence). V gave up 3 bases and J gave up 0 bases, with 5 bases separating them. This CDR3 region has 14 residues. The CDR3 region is CASSLFATNEKLFF. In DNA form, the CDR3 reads TGTGCCAGCAGTTTGTTTGCAACTAATGAAAAACTGTTTTTT.

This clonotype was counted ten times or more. The CDR3 here is CASGEWNLNQPQHF. CDR3 nucleotides: TGTGCCAGCGGCGAATGGAATCTTAATCAGCCCCAGCATTTT. The chain employs TRBV6-2 or TRBV6-3 and TRBJ1-5; D not resolved. Trimming shortened V by 8 bases and J by 4 bases, and 15 bases separated the two germline ends. Germline V gene data show CDR1 as MNHEY and CDR2 as SVGEGT. The CDR3 runs 14 residues.

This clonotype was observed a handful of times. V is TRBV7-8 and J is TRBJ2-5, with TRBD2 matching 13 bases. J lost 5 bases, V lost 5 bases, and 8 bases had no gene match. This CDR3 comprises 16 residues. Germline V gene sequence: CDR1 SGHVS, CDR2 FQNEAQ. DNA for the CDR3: TGTGCCAGCAGCCCTCGGACTAGCGGGAGAAGCGAGACCCAGTACTTC. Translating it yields CASSPRTSGRSETQYF.

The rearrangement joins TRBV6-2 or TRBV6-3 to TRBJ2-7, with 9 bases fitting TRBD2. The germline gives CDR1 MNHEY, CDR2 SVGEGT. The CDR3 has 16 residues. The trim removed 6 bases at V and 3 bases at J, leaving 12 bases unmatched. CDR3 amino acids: CASREGATSGFYEQYF. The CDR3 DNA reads TGTGCCAGCAGAGAGGGAGCGACTAGCGGATTCTACGAGCAGTACTTC.

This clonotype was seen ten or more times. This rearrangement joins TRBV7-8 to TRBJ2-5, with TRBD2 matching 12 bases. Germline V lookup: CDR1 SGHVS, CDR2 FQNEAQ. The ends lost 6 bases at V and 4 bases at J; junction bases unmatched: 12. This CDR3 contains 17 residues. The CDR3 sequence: CASREALLAGGRETQYF. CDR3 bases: TGTGCCAGCAGAGAGGCCTTACTAGCGGGAGGTAGAGAGACCCAGTACTTC.

CDR3 sequence reads: CASRDAGSYNEQFF. The CDR3 region has the DNA TGTGCCAGCAGAGACGCGGGGTCATACAATGAGCAGTTCTTC. The chain joins TRBV6-2 or TRBV6-3 to TRBJ2-1; tentatively, D is TRBD2 (6 bases). The ends were cut back, 6 bases at V and 4 bases at J, with 13 bases in the middle. This CDR3 region has 14 residues. Per germline, CDR1 MNHEY and CDR2 SVGEGT.

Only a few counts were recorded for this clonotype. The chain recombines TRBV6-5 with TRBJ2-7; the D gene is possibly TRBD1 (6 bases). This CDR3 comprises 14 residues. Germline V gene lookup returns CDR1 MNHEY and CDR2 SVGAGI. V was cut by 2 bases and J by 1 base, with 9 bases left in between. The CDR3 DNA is TGTGCCAGCAGTTACCGGACAGAATCCTACGAGCAGTACTTC. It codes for CASSYRTESYEQYF.

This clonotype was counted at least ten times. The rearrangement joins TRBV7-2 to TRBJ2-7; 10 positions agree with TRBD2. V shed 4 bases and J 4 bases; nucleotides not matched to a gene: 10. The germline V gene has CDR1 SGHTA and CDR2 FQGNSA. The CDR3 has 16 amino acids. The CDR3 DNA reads TGTGCCAGCAGCTACTCGAGCGGGAGGGGGGAGTACGAGCAGTACTTC. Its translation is CASSYSSGRGEYEQYF.

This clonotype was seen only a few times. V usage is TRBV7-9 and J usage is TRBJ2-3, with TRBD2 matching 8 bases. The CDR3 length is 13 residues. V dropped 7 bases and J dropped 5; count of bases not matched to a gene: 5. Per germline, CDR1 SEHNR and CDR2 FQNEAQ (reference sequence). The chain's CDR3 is CASKAAGGDTQYF. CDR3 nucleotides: TGTGCCAGCAAGGCGGCGGGGGGAGATACGCAGTATTTT.

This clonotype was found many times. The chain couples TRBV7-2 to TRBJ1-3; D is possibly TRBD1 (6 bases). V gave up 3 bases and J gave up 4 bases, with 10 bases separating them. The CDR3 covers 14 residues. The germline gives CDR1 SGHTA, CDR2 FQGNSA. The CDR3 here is CASSFSGAGNTIYF. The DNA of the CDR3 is TGTGCCAGCAGCTTTTCAGGGGCCGGAAACACCATATATTTT. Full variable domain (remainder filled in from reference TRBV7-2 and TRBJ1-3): GAGVSQSPSNKVTEKGKDVELRCDPISGHTALYWYRQSLGQGLEFLIYFQGNSAPDKSGLPSDRFSAERTGGSVSTLTIQRTQQEDSAVYLCASSFSGAGNTIYFGEGSWLTVV.

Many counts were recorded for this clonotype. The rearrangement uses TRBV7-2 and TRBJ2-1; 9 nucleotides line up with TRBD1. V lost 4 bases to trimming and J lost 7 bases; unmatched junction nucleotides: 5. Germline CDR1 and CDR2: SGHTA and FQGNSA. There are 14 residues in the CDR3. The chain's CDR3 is CASSSWTGENEQFF. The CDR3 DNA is TGTGCCAGCAGCTCGTGGACAGGGGAAAATGAGCAGTTCTTC.

As DNA, the CDR3 is TGCGCCAGGAAAGAGGTAGCAGATACGCAGTATTTT. Translated, it gives CARKEVADTQYF. The rearrangement uses TRBV23-1 and TRBJ2-3; D is unclear. TRBV23-1 is labeled an ORF, and its function is uncertain. Trimming left V 9 bases short and J 4 bases short, with 11 bases between. The CDR3 is 12 amino acids.

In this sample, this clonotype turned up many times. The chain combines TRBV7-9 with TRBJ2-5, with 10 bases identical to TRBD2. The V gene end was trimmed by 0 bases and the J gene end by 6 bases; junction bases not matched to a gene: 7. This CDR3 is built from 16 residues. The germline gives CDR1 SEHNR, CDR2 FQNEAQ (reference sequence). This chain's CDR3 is CASSLAESGRVQTQYF. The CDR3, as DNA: TGTGCCAGCAGCTTAGCGGAAAGCGGGAGGGTACAGACCCAGTACTTC.

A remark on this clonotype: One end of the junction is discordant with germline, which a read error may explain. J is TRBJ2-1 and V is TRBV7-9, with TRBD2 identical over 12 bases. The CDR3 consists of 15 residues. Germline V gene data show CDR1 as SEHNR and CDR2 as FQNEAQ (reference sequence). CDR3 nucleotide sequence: TGTGCCAGCAGCCCGAGACCCGGACTAGCGGGATTCACGGTCTTC. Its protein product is CASSPRPGLAGFTVF.